This T cell receptor beta chain was obtained from a study of OX40 agonist ivuxolimab in advanced cancers. Turning to the study itself: There were three patients with partial responses, one having hepatocellular carcinoma and two cutaneous melanoma.

About this clone itself: The antigen remains unidentified.

Method: immunoSEQ multiplex PCR; TCRdb's copy keeps in-frame clones and lacks some. The table shows tens of thousands of clones, with roughly 80% occurring only once. Looked up from germline, CDR1 is GTSNPN and CDR2 is SVGIG (reference sequence). The CDR3 is made up of 14 amino acids. The V end lost 0 bases, the J end lost 3 bases, and 11 bases lay between the germline ends. Study-wide points: CD4+ and CD8+ blood T cells expanded clonally by week 6 at 0.1 to 3.0 mg/kg. Clonal expansion among partial responders at 0.1-3.0 mg/kg ranked near the lowest.

Patients with a history of autoimmune disease or on systemic immunosuppression were excluded. This sequence joins TRBV30 and TRBJ1-2; possible D gene TRBD1, 5 bases. The sample consisted of CD4+ or CD8+ T cells sorted from blood, taken in a trial of the OX40 agonist ivuxolimab. The source of this sequence is an adult with an advanced solid tumor such as melanoma, head and neck, liver or kidney cancer. CDR3 in amino acids: CAWSVQATYYGYTF. The CDR3 coding sequence is TGTGCCTGGAGTGTACAGGCCACGTACTATGGCTACACCTTC.